This TCR beta chain came from a study of blood T cell repertoires in COVID-19. In the study overall: Sites across the United States, Italy and Spain contributed samples from acute and convalescent COVID-19. The cDNA or gDNA used as material had been derived from T cells, B-cell-depleted T cells, or PBMCs.

Original analysis: Amplification of reference gene primers provided the estimated nucleated cell counts. The data were produced by immunoSEQ multiplex PCR, yet TCRdb's version contains in-frame clones alone and is incomplete. Clone size and V and J calls were adopted from that table, with D and trimming inferred from the DNA. Among 65,000 to 90,000 clones listed, 70% to 85% were seen once. Sequencing input: peripheral blood. The TCR was taken from a woman aged 55-69 years with acute or convalescent COVID-19.

The CDR3 coding sequence is TGTGCCAGCAGCGATCTCAGTGGAAACACCATATATTTT. Protein product: CASSDLSGNTIYF. The V gene is TRBV3-1 (or the pseudogene TRBV3-2), the J gene TRBJ1-3; unclear D gene. This CDR3 is built from 13 residues. The V end lost 5 bases, the J end lost 3 bases, and 8 bases lay between the germline ends. From germline, CDR1 is LGHDT and CDR2 YNNKEL (reference sequence).